Reported below is one TCR beta chain. The naive CD8 fraction comprised CD45RO-negative cells positively selected for CCR7 and excluded terminally differentiated effector memory CD45RA+ cells. Clones were sequenced by immunoSEQ multiplex PCR, and TCRdb holds only the in-frame ones, with some missing. The sample contains roughly 2.1 million clones, just over 90% of which appear only once. After removal of 4 bases from V and 4 bases from J, the junction contained 9 bases not matched to a gene. Per the germline V gene, CDR1 is SGDLS and CDR2 is YYNGEE. CDR3 length equals 15 residues. These data belong to a study of shared clonotypes between healthy human individuals.

The genes are TRBV9 and TRBJ1-1, with 8 bases identical to TRBD1. The specimen was naive CD8+ T cells from PBMCs. This sequence was found in a man aged 18 to 29 in good health. Some clones in this sample may be carry-over from other donors' samples. CDR3 region: CASSSQTGAGTEAFF. CDR3 nucleotide sequence: TGTGCCAGCAGCTCACAGACAGGGGCTGGCACTGAAGCTTTCTTT.